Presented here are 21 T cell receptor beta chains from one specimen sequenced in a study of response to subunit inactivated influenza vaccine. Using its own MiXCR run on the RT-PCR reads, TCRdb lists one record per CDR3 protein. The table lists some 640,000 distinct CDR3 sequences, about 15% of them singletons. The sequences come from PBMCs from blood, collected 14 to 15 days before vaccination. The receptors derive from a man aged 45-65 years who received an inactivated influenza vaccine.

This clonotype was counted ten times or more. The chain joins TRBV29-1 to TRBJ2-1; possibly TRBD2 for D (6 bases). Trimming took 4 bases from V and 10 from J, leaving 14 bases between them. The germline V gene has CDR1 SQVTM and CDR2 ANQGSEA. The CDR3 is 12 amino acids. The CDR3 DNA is TGCAGCGTTGGGGCGGGACTCGAGGAGCAGTTCTTC. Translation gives CSVGAGLEEQFF.

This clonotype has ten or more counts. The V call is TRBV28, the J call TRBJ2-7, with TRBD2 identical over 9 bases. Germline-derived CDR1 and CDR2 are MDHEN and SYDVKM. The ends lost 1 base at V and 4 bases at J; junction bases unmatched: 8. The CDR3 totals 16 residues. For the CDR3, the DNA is TGTGCCAGCAGTTTATCGCCCCTAGCGGGGCGGTACGAGCAGTACTTC. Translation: CASSLSPLAGRYEQYF.

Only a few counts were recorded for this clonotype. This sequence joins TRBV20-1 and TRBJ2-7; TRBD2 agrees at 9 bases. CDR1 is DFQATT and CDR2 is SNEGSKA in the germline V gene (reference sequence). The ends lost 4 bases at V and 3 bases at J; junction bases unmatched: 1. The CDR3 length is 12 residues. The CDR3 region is CSAKAGGYEQYF. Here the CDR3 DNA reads TGCAGTGCTAAAGCGGGGGGCTACGAGCAGTACTTC.

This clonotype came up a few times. DNA for the CDR3: TGTGCCAGCAGCACCCCGATCGGGACTAGCGGGAAGAAGTTCTTC. The encoded protein is CASSTPIGTSGKKFF. The V call is TRBV9, the J call TRBJ2-1, with TRBD2 matching 13 bases. CDR3 length: 15 amino acids. Germline V gene data show CDR1 as SGDLS and CDR2 as YYNGEE. V lost 4 bases to trimming and J lost 14 bases; unmatched junction nucleotides: 12.

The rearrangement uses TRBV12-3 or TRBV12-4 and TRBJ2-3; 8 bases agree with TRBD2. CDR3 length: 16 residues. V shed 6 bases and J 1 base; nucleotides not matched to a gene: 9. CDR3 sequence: CASSPGVTSGTDTQYF. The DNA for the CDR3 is TGTGCCAGCAGCCCCGGGGTGACTAGCGGCACAGATACGCAGTATTTT.

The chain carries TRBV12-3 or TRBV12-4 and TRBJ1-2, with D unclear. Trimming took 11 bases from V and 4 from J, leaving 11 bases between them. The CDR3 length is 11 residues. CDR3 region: CAASRSYGYTF. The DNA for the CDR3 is TGTGCCGCCTCGCGAAGCTATGGCTACACCTTC.

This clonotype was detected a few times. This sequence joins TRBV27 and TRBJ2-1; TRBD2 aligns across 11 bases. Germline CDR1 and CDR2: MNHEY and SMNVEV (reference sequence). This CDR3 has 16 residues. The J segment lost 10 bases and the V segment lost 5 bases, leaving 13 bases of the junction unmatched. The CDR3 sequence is CASSLRLAGPWGEQFF. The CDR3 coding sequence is TGTGCCAGCAGTCTTCGACTAGCGGGGCCCTGGGGGGAGCAGTTCTTC.

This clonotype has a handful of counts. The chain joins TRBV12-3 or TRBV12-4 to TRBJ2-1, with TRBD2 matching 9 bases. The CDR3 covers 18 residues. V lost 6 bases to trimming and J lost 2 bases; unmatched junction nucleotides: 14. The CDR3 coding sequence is TGTGCCAGCAGAATGGGACTGGGACGCGGGAGGGCCTACAATGAGCAGTTCTTC. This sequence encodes CASRMGLGRGRAYNEQFF.

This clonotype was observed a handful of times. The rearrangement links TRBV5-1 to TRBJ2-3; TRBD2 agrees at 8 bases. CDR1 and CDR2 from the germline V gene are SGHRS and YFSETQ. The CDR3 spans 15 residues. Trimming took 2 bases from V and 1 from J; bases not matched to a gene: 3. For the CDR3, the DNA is TGCGCCAGCAGCTTTAGCGGGAAAGGCACAGATACGCAGTATTTT. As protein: CASSFSGKGTDTQYF.

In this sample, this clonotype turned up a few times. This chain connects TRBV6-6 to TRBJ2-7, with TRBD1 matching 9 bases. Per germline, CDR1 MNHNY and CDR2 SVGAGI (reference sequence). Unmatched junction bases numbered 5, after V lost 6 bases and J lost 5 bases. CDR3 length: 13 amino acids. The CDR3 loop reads CASSPGTGNEQYF. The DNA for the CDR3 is TGTGCCAGCAGCCCCGGGACAGGGAACGAGCAGTACTTC.

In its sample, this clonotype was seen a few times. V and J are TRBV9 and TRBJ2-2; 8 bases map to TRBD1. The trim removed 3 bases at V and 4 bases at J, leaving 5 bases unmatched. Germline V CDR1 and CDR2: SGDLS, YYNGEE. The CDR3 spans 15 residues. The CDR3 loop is CASSGRGQFTGELFF. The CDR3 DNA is TGTGCCAGCAGCGGCAGGGGGCAATTCACCGGGGAGCTGTTTTTT.

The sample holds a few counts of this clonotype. The CDR3 DNA reads as TGTGCCAGCAGCCAAGATTTGGCGGGGTCGGGATACAATGAGCAGTTCTTC. Translation gives CASSQDLAGSGYNEQFF. The chain has TRBV4-2 and TRBJ2-1; perhaps TRBD2 as D (6 bases). Deletions cut 0 bases from V and 4 bases from J, with 16 bases between. The length of the CDR3 is 17 residues. CDR1 is LGHNA, CDR2 YNFKEQ, per germline.

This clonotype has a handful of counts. The CDR3 loop is CSVLAGPDTQYF. The CDR3 DNA reads as TGCAGCGTTCTCGCGGGGCCAGATACGCAGTATTTT. The chain couples TRBV29-1 to TRBJ2-3, with D possibly being TRBD2 (6 bases). Germline loops: CDR1 SQVTM, CDR2 ANQGSEA. V lost 5 bases and J lost 4, with 10 bases in between. The CDR3 is 12 residues long.

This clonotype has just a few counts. This CDR3 reads CASTIVQGVFDEQYF. DNA for the CDR3: TGTGCCAGTACTATTGTACAGGGCGTCTTCGACGAGCAGTACTTC. The chain joins TRBV6-2 or TRBV6-3 to TRBJ2-7; a weak D match, TRBD1 (6 bases). V was trimmed by 9 bases and J by 5 bases, leaving 23 bases between them. The CDR3 totals 15 residues. From germline, CDR1 is MNHEY and CDR2 SVGEGT.

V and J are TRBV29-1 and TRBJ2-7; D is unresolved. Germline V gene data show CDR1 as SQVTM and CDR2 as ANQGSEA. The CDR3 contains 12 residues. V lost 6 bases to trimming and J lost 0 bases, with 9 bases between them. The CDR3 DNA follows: TGCAGCGTAAACACGGGCTCCTACGAGCAGTACTTC. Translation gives CSVNTGSYEQYF.

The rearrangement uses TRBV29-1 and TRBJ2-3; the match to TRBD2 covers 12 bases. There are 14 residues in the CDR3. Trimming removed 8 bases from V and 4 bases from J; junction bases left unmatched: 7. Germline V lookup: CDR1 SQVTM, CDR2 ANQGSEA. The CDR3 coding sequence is TGCAGCAGAAGACTAGCGGGAGCGGCAGATACGCAGTATTTT. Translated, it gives CSRRLAGAADTQYF.

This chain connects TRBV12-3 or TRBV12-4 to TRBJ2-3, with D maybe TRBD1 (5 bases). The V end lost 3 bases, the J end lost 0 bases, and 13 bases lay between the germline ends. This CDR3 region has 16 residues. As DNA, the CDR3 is TGTGCCAGCAGTTTGAGTCTGGCAGGGAGCACAGATACGCAGTATTTT. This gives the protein CASSLSLAGSTDTQYF.

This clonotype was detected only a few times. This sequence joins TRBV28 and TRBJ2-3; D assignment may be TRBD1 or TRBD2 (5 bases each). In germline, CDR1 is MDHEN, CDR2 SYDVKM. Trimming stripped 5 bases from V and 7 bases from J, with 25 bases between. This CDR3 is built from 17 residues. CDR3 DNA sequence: TGTGCCAGCAGTCCATACCCCCCGACCCGAGGGGTTTATACGCAGTATTTT. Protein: CASSPYPPTRGVYTQYF.

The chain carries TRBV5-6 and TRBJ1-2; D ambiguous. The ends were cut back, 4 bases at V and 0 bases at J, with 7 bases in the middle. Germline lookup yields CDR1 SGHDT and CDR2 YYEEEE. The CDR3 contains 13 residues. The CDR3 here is CASSAAPNYGYTF. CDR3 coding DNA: TGTGCCAGCAGCGCCGCGCCTAACTATGGCTACACCTTC.

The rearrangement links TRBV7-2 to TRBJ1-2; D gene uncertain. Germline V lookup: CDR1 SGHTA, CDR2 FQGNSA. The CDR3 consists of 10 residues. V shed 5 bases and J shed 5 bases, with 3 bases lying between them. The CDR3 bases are TGTGCCAGCAGCAAATATGGCTACACCTTC. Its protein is CASSKYGYTF.

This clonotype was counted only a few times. This chain's CDR3 is CASSLVGPGNSEQFF. In DNA, the CDR3 is TGTGCCAGCAGCTTAGTAGGACCCGGCAACAGTGAGCAGTTCTTC. The V and J genes are TRBV11-2 and TRBJ2-1; D ambiguous. The V end was cut by 1 base, the J end by 9 bases, with 16 bases between. The CDR3 sequence is 15 residues long. The germline V gene encodes CDR1 SGHAT and CDR2 FQNNGV.